This T cell receptor (beta chain) is from a study of blood T cell repertoires in COVID-19. Whole-study context: The United States, Italy and Spain provided the acute and convalescent COVID-19 samples. PBMCs, B-cell-depleted T cells, or T cells provided the cDNA or gDNA that made up the material.

Per the original data handling: Reference gene primer amplification gave nucleated cell count estimates. This table comes from immunoSEQ multiplex PCR, and its TCRdb copy is limited to in-frame clones, with some not included. Clone size and V and J calls were adopted from that table, with D and trimming inferred from the DNA. Of approximately 97,000 clones listed, about nine tenths are singletons. Germline V CDR1 and CDR2: SGHRS, YFSETQ. V lost 5 bases and J 4 bases, leaving 9 bases between the germline ends. This CDR3 is 13 amino acids long. The source is a man between 60 and 75 years old with acute or convalescent COVID-19. The genes are TRBV5-1 and TRBJ2-2; unclear D gene. Material: peripheral blood. CDR3 coding DNA: TGCGCCAGCAGAGAACAGTTCACCGGGGAGCTGTTTTTT. This sequence encodes CASREQFTGELFF.